This T cell receptor beta chain came from a study of tumor-infiltrating lymphocytes in primary liver carcinoma. In the study overall: About 3.5 to 8 million productive TCRbeta reads were obtained from the samples, with similar numbers across tissue types.

The CDR3 runs to 17 residues. Germline V CDR1 and CDR2: MNHNS, SASEGT. The V segment lost 6 bases and the J segment 5 bases; nucleotides outside the gene matches: 15. Both RNA and DNA were isolated together from around 18-30 mg of bulk tissue that had not been sorted. cDNA specific to TCR beta was made from around 450 ng of total RNA, with a constant-region primer employed for priming. Modified slightly, ARM-PCR produced TCR beta libraries over three nested multiplex PCR rounds. Primers for the first two PCR rounds were TRBV1-TRBV30 forward primers and a C-beta reverse primer (approximately 10 cycles per round). From the multiplex PCR reads, TCRdb called clonotypes with MiXCR, one entry per CDR3 protein. This sample has approximately 110,000 distinct CDR3 sequences, with roughly three fifths found just once.

The sequence was collected from a woman aged 55-69 years with primary liver carcinoma and hepatitis B virus infection. V gene TRBV6-1 combines with J gene TRBJ2-3; 9 nucleotides line up with TRBD2. The specimen was liver tumor tissue from sampling region 1. Subset noted: tumor region T1, superior pole. As DNA, the CDR3 is TGTGCCAGCAGCGGTAGCGGGAGAGGTGTGGTGCGAGATACGCAGTATTTT. Protein: CASSGSGRGVVRDTQYF.